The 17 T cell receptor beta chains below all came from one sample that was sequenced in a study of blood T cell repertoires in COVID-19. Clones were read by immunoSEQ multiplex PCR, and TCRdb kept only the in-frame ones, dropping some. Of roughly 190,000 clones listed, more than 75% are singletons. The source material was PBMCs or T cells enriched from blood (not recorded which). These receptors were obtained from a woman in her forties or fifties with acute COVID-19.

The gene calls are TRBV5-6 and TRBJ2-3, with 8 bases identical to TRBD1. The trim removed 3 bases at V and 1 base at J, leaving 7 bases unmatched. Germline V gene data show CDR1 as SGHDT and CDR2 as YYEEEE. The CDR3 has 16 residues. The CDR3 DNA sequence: TGTGCCAGCAGCTCAGACAGGGGCCCCCGCACAGATACGCAGTATTTT. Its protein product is CASSSDRGPRTDTQYF. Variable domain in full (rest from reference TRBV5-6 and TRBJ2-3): DAGVTQSPTHLIKTRGQQVTLRCSPKSGHDTVSWYQQALGQGPQFIFQYYEEEERQRGNFPDRFSGHQFPNYSSELNVNALLLGDSALYLCASSSDRGPRTDTQYFGPGTRLTVL.

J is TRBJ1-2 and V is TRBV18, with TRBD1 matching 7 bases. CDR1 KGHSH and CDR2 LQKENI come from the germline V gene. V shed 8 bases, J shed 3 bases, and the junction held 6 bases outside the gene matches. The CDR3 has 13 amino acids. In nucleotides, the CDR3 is TGTGCCAGCACAAATACAGGGGACTATGGCTACACCTTC. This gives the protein CASTNTGDYGYTF.

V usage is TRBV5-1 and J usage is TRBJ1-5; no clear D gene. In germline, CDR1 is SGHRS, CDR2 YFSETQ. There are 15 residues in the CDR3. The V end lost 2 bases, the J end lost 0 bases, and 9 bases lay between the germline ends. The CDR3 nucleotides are TGCGCCAGCAGCTTCGGCGGGGATAGCAATCAGCCCCAGCATTTT. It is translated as CASSFGGDSNQPQHF.

This chain's CDR3 is CASNGGSYNQPQHF. CDR3 bases: TGTGCCAGTAACGGGGGGTCCTACAATCAGCCCCAGCATTTT. The chain employs TRBV6-5 and TRBJ1-5; weak D call: TRBD1 (5 bases). The CDR3 consists of 14 residues. Germline V gene lookup returns CDR1 MNHEY and CDR2 SVGAGI. The V gene lost 9 bases and the J gene lost 3 bases, with 15 bases spanning the gap.

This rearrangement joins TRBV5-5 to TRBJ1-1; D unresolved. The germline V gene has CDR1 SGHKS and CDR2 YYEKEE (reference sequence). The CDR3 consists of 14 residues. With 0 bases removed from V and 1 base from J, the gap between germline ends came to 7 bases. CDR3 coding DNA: TGTGCCAGCAGCTTGGGGGCAGGGAACACTGAAGCTTTCTTT. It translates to CASSLGAGNTEAFF.

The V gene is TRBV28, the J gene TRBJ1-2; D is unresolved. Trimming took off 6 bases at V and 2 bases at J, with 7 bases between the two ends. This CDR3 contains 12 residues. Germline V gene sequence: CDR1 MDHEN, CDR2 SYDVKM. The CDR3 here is CASRIENYGYTF. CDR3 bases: TGTGCCAGCAGAATTGAGAACTATGGCTACACCTTC.

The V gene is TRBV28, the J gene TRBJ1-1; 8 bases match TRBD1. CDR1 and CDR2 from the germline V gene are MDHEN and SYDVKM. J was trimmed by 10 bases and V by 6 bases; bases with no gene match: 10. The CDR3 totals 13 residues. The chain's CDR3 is CASSGPGGNRAFF. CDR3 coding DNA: TGTGCCAGCAGCGGGCCAGGGGGCAACAGAGCTTTCTTT. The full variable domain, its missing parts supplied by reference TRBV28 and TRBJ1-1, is DVKVTQSSRYLVKRTGEKVFLECVQDMDHENMFWYRQDPGLGLRLIYFSYDVKMKEKGDIPEGYSVSREKKERFSLILESASTNQTSMYLCASSGPGGNRAFFGQGTRLTVV.

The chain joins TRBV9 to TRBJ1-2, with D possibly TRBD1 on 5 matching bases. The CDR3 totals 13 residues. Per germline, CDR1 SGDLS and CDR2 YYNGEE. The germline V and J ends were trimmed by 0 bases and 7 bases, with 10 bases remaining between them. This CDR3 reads CASSVGDWAGYTF. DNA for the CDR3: TGTGCCAGCAGCGTAGGGGACTGGGCTGGCTACACCTTC.

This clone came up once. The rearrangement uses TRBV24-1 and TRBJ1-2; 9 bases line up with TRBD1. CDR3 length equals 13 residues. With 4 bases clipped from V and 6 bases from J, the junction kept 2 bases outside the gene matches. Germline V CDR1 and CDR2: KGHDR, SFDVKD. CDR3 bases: TGTGCCACCAGTGAACGGGACAGGGATGGCTACACCTTC. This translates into CATSERDRDGYTF.

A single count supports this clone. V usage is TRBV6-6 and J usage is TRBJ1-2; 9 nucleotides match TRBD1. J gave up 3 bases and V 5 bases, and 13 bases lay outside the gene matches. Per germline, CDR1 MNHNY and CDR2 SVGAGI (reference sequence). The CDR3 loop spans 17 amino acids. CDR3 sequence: CASSPPVGQGGYYGYTF. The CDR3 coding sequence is TGTGCCAGCAGTCCCCCAGTGGGACAGGGTGGGTACTATGGCTACACCTTC.

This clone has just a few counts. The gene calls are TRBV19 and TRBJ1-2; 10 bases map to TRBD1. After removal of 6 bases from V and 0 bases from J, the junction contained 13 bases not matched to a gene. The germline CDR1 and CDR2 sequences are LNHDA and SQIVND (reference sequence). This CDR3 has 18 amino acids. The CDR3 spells CASSPVRDRGLTNYGYTF. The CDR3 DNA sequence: TGTGCCAGTAGCCCTGTCCGGGACAGGGGTCTCACTAACTATGGCTACACCTTC.

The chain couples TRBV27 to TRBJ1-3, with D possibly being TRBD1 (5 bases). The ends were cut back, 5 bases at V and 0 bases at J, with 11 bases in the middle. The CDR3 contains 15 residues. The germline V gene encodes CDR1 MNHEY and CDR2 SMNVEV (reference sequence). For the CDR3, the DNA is TGTGCCAGCAGTCCGACAGTTCTCTCTGGAAACACCATATATTTT. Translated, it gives CASSPTVLSGNTIYF.

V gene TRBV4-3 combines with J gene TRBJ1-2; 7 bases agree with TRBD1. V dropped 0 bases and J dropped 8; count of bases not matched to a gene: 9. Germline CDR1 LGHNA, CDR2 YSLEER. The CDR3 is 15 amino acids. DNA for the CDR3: TGCGCCAGCAGCCAAGACAGGGGGACAACTTGGGGCTACACCTTC. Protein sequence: CASSQDRGTTWGYTF.

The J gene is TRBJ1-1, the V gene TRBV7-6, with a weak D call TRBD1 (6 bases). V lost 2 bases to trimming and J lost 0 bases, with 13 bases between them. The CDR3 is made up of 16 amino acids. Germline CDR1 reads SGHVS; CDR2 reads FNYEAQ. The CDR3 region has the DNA TGTGCCAGCAGCTTATTGGGGGCAGGGATGAACACTGAAGCTTTCTTT. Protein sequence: CASSLLGAGMNTEAFF.

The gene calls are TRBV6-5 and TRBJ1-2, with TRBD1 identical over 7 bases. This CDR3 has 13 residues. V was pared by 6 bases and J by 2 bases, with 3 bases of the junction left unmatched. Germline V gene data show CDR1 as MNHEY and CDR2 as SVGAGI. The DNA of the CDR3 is TGTGCCAGCAGACTGACAGGGAACTATGGCTACACCTTC. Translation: CASRLTGNYGYTF.

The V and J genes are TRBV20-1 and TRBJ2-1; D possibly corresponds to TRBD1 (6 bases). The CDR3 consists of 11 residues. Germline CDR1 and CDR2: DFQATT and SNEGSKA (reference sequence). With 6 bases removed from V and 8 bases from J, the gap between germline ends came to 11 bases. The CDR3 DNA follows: TGCAGTGCCCACAGGGTCCATGAGCAGTTCTTC. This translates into CSAHRVHEQFF.

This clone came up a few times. The CDR3 DNA is TGTGCCAGCAGTTTCGCGGGACAGGGGGATGAAAAACTGTTTTTT. This sequence encodes CASSFAGQGDEKLFF. This chain connects TRBV28 to TRBJ1-4; the match to TRBD1 covers 11 bases. The CDR3 loop spans 15 amino acids. V shed 3 bases, J shed 6 bases, and the junction held 3 bases outside the gene matches. Germline assignment: CDR1 MDHEN and CDR2 SYDVKM.